These T cell receptor beta chains were read from a single sample in a study of shared clonotypes between healthy human individuals. Some clones are missing from TCRdb's copy, which holds only in-frame ones; the method was immunoSEQ multiplex PCR. The table lists about 2.5 million clones, about 90% of them singletons. Sequenced: naive CD4+ T cells from PBMCs. These receptors all come from a man in his late teens or twenties in good health. Some clones in this sample may be carry-over from other donors' samples. Both conserved end residues are part of each CDR3. The order of the fields is V gene, CDR3 protein.

v_call: TRBV12-5; cdr3_aa: CASLRDDLYYEQYF
v_call: TRBV27; cdr3_aa: CASMRVSEKLFF
v_call: TRBV5-1; cdr3_aa: CASRSEPGTSGGQFF
v_call: TRBV6-5; cdr3_aa: CASSYSAGGSYNEQFF
v_call: TRBV10-1; cdr3_aa: CASSESRTAKNIQYF
v_call: TRBV14; cdr3_aa: CASSPRPRYGYTF
v_call: TRBV9; cdr3_aa: CASSATKNYGYTF
v_call: TRBV5-1; cdr3_aa: CASSFLVEGNTEAFF
v_call: TRBV6-1; cdr3_aa: CASSVAPGAEAKNIQYF
v_call: TRBV28; cdr3_aa: CASTPGLAEGAYEQYF
v_call: TRBV19; cdr3_aa: CASSISLGKYSNQPQHF
v_call: TRBV21-1; cdr3_aa: CASSKAIRDGINEKLFF
v_call: TRBV5-1; cdr3_aa: CASSLLTGGETQYF
v_call: TRBV7-2; cdr3_aa: CASSLDRYQETQYF
v_call: TRBV7-2; cdr3_aa: CASSLFSYEQYF
v_call: TRBV19; cdr3_aa: CASSIPSGRADTGELFF
v_call: TRBV30; cdr3_aa: CVAGIGYEQYF
v_call: TRBV7-2; cdr3_aa: CASSLTRSLQGTQYF
v_call: TRBV19; cdr3_aa: CASSMGGSSGNTIYF
v_call: TRBV6-6; cdr3_aa: CASSGDRGNTGELFF
v_call: TRBV7-9; cdr3_aa: CASDGTERGYGYTF
v_call: TRBV28; cdr3_aa: CASRPAGGEDTQYF
v_call: TRBV7-9; cdr3_aa: CASSLMGAFQPQHF
v_call: TRBV21-1; cdr3_aa: CASSKLGTLGNTIYF
v_call: TRBV28; cdr3_aa: CASSPILNYGYTF
v_call: TRBV5-1; cdr3_aa: CASSFGGTANSGANVLTF
v_call: TRBV4-3; cdr3_aa: CASSQDWTEVPNIQYF
v_call: TRBV5-4; cdr3_aa: CASSLGWDRDTGELFF
v_call: TRBV5-6; cdr3_aa: CASSLASAGEKLFF
v_call: TRBV19; cdr3_aa: CASRFTVNTEAFF
v_call: TRBV7-2; cdr3_aa: CASSLASFYVFGQYF
v_call: TRBV19; cdr3_aa: CASSSLRNTQYF
v_call: TRBV18; cdr3_aa: CASSPPGLTLSSYNEQFF
v_call: TRBV21-1; cdr3_aa: CASSKATVQEPGELFF
v_call: TRBV5-4; cdr3_aa: CASSAPASTDTQYF
v_call: TRBV15; cdr3_aa: CATSRDQLAKNIQYF
v_call: TRBV18; cdr3_aa: CASSPPLGGNTEAFF
v_call: TRBV11-3; cdr3_aa: CASTLLAGGPDEQFF
v_call: TRBV5-4; cdr3_aa: CASSLAGGIYEQYF
v_call: TRBV18; cdr3_aa: CASSLGQTSGNTIYF